A selection of T cell receptor beta chains follows, all from one sample in a study of blood T cell repertoires in COVID-19. The method was immunoSEQ multiplex PCR; TCRdb's version includes in-frame clones alone and lacks a portion of them. This table holds over 75,000 clones, approximately 80% found once. Sequenced: peripheral blood. These receptors came from a man between 65 and 80 years old with acute or convalescent COVID-19. Both conserved end residues are part of each CDR3. Fields, in order: J gene, V gene, D gene, clone size, CDR3 DNA, CDR3 protein. The D gene is left open where the match is weak. Clone size is not always given. Where it is, it says once, few, many or a class for expanded clones.

j_call: TRBJ2-5; v_call: TRBV6-1; d_call: TRBD1; clone_size: -; cdr3_nt: TGTGCCAGCAGTGAACGTGGGGCAGGGGGAAGGACCCAGTACTTC; cdr3_aa: CASSERGAGGRTQYF
j_call: TRBJ2-7; v_call: TRBV2; d_call: TRBD2; clone_size: -; cdr3_nt: TGTGCCAGCAGTAGTCCCGGGACTAGCGGAACTAAGGGCTTTCTCGAGCAGTACTTC; cdr3_aa: CASSSPGTSGTKGFLEQYF
j_call: TRBJ2-2; v_call: TRBV28; d_call: TRBD1; clone_size: -; cdr3_nt: TGTGCCAGCAGTGTGACAGGGACCGGGGAGCTGTTTTTT; cdr3_aa: CASSVTGTGELFF
j_call: TRBJ2-7; v_call: TRBV19; d_call: TRBD2; clone_size: -; cdr3_nt: TGTGCCAGTAGTATAGGATCGGCGGGGGGCCACGAGCAGTACTTC; cdr3_aa: CASSIGSAGGHEQYF
j_call: TRBJ2-1; v_call: TRBV28; d_call: -; clone_size: -; cdr3_nt: TGTGCCAGCAGCCCTCCAGGTAATAATGAGCAGTTCTTC; cdr3_aa: CASSPPGNNEQFF
j_call: TRBJ2-2; v_call: TRBV4-1; d_call: TRBD1; clone_size: -; cdr3_nt: TGCGCCAGCAGCCCGGAGACAGGGGTAACCGGGGAGCTGTTTTTT; cdr3_aa: CASSPETGVTGELFF
j_call: TRBJ1-1; v_call: TRBV19; d_call: -; clone_size: -; cdr3_nt: TGTGCCACCCGGCAGGGTATGAACACTGAAGCTTTCTTT; cdr3_aa: CATRQGMNTEAFF
j_call: TRBJ2-3; v_call: TRBV4-1; d_call: TRBD1; clone_size: -; cdr3_nt: TGCGCCAGCAGCCACACCCCGCAGGGGGAAGGCACAGATACGCAGTATTTT; cdr3_aa: CASSHTPQGEGTDTQYF
j_call: TRBJ1-4; v_call: TRBV6-6; d_call: -; clone_size: -; cdr3_nt: TGTGCCAGCAGTTACAGGACAGAGGGGGAAAAACTGTTTTTT; cdr3_aa: CASSYRTEGEKLFF
j_call: TRBJ2-1; v_call: TRBV9; d_call: -; clone_size: -; cdr3_nt: TGTGCCAGCAGCGTTCGGACGGGGGACAATGAGCAGTTCTTC; cdr3_aa: CASSVRTGDNEQFF
j_call: TRBJ1-6; v_call: TRBV10-2; d_call: TRBD1; clone_size: few; cdr3_nt: TGCGCCAGCAGTGAGAGGCAGGGGGCAAATTCACCCCTCCACTTT; cdr3_aa: CASSERQGANSPLHF
j_call: TRBJ2-5; v_call: TRBV7-6; d_call: TRBD2; clone_size: -; cdr3_nt: TGTGCCAGCAGCTTAGGGGCGGGGGGGCTGGAGACCCAGTACTTC; cdr3_aa: CASSLGAGGLETQYF
j_call: TRBJ2-1; v_call: TRBV20-1; d_call: -; clone_size: once; cdr3_nt: TGCAGTGCTAGTCGGGGGAGCTCCTACAATGAGCAGTTCTTC; cdr3_aa: CSASRGSSYNEQFF
j_call: TRBJ1-5; v_call: TRBV2; d_call: -; clone_size: -; cdr3_nt: TGTGCCAGCGGGGCGGACGGCCTAAATCAGCCCCAGCATTTT; cdr3_aa: CASGADGLNQPQHF
j_call: TRBJ1-6; v_call: TRBV4-1; d_call: -; clone_size: -; cdr3_nt: TGCGCCAGCAGATACTCTGGGACTAATAATTCACCCCTCCACTTT; cdr3_aa: CASRYSGTNNSPLHF
j_call: TRBJ2-5; v_call: TRBV11-3; d_call: TRBD1; clone_size: -; cdr3_nt: TGTGCCAGCAGCGCCTGGACAGGGGGGTACCAAGAGACCCAGTACTTC; cdr3_aa: CASSAWTGGYQETQYF
j_call: TRBJ2-7; v_call: TRBV6-5; d_call: TRBD1; clone_size: -; cdr3_nt: TGTGCCAGCAGGCCGGGACAGACCCTCTACGAGCAGTACTTC; cdr3_aa: CASRPGQTLYEQYF
j_call: TRBJ2-3; v_call: TRBV29-1; d_call: -; clone_size: few; cdr3_nt: TGCAGCGTTAAAGCCCGGAGCACAGATACGCAGTATTTT; cdr3_aa: CSVKARSTDTQYF
j_call: TRBJ1-1; v_call: TRBV3-1/TRBV3-2; d_call: TRBD1; clone_size: few; cdr3_nt: TGTGCCAGCAGCCAAAGACAGGGTGAAGCTTTCTTT; cdr3_aa: CASSQRQGEAFF
j_call: TRBJ2-3; v_call: TRBV5-1; d_call: TRBD2; clone_size: -; cdr3_nt: TGCGCCAGCAGCTTAGAGCGGGGGAGCACAGATACGCAGTATTTT; cdr3_aa: CASSLERGSTDTQYF
j_call: TRBJ1-2; v_call: TRBV20-1; d_call: TRBD1; clone_size: -; cdr3_nt: TGCAGTCCAAGTGAGGGGCCCCCGGGACAGGGTGTCGGCTATGGCTACACCTTC; cdr3_aa: CSPSEGPPGQGVGYGYTF
j_call: TRBJ2-1; v_call: TRBV14; d_call: -; clone_size: -; cdr3_nt: TGTGCCAGCAGCCCTCGACGGGGTGGAGAGCAGTTCTTC; cdr3_aa: CASSPRRGGEQFF
j_call: TRBJ2-7; v_call: TRBV18; d_call: TRBD1; clone_size: few; cdr3_nt: TGTGCCAGCTCACTGGACAGGGGAGCCTACGAGCAGTACTTC; cdr3_aa: CASSLDRGAYEQYF
j_call: TRBJ2-7; v_call: TRBV9; d_call: -; clone_size: few; cdr3_nt: TGTGCCAGCAGCCCTACGACCGGGTCGTACGAGCAGTACTTC; cdr3_aa: CASSPTTGSYEQYF
j_call: TRBJ2-3; v_call: TRBV6-5; d_call: -; clone_size: -; cdr3_nt: TGTGCCAGCAGTTACGGGGCAGGGTGGGCAGATACGCAGTATTTT; cdr3_aa: CASSYGAGWADTQYF
j_call: TRBJ1-1; v_call: TRBV12-5; d_call: -; clone_size: -; cdr3_nt: TGTGCTAGTGGTTTGGTAGGAACGGGGAACACTGAAGCTTTCTTT; cdr3_aa: CASGLVGTGNTEAFF
j_call: TRBJ1-1; v_call: TRBV4-1; d_call: TRBD1; clone_size: -; cdr3_nt: TGCGCCAGCAGCCACTCCTACCGGGACAGGGGTTCGAACACTGAAGCTTTCTTT; cdr3_aa: CASSHSYRDRGSNTEAFF
j_call: TRBJ2-4; v_call: TRBV28; d_call: TRBD2; clone_size: once; cdr3_nt: TGTGCCAGCAGTGATGGACTAGCGGGGATCCTAGCCAAAAACATTCAGTACTTC; cdr3_aa: CASSDGLAGILAKNIQYF
j_call: TRBJ2-2; v_call: TRBV2; d_call: TRBD2; clone_size: -; cdr3_nt: TGTGCCAGCAGTGAAAGACGGGGAGGGACCGGGGAGCTGTTTTTT; cdr3_aa: CASSERRGGTGELFF
j_call: TRBJ2-2; v_call: TRBV11-3; d_call: TRBD1; clone_size: -; cdr3_nt: TGTGCCAGCAGCCTCGGGACAGGGTTTACCGGGGAGCTGTTTTTT; cdr3_aa: CASSLGTGFTGELFF
j_call: TRBJ1-5; v_call: TRBV19; d_call: TRBD1; clone_size: -; cdr3_nt: TGTGCCAGTAGCACCGACAGGGTAGGTAATCAGCCCCAGCATTTT; cdr3_aa: CASSTDRVGNQPQHF
j_call: TRBJ1-2; v_call: TRBV11-2; d_call: TRBD1; clone_size: -; cdr3_nt: TGTGCCAGCAGCGTCGATCGGACAGGGGTCAACTATGGCTACACCTTC; cdr3_aa: CASSVDRTGVNYGYTF
j_call: TRBJ2-2; v_call: TRBV7-2; d_call: -; clone_size: -; cdr3_nt: TGTGCCAGCAGTTCCCAGGGGACCGGGGAGCTGTTTTTT; cdr3_aa: CASSSQGTGELFF
j_call: TRBJ2-5; v_call: TRBV2; d_call: TRBD2; clone_size: -; cdr3_nt: TGTGCCAGCAAGAAGCGGGGAGGCCGACAAGAGACCCAGTACTTC; cdr3_aa: CASKKRGGRQETQYF
j_call: TRBJ1-4; v_call: TRBV19; d_call: TRBD1; clone_size: -; cdr3_nt: TGTGCCAGTAGCCGACCCGGACAGGACCCTAATGAAAAACTGTTTTTT; cdr3_aa: CASSRPGQDPNEKLFF
j_call: TRBJ1-1; v_call: TRBV28; d_call: -; clone_size: -; cdr3_nt: TGTGCCAGCAGTTTACAGAGGCTAAGTGCTTTCTTT; cdr3_aa: CASSLQRLSAFF